The clone carrying this T cell receptor beta chain was counted only a few times. The source of the sample is a study of regulatory T cells in long-lasting Graves disease. Trimming removed 3 bases from V and 10 bases from J, with 10 bases in between. Germline assignment: CDR1 MNHNS and CDR2 SASEGT. CDR3 size: 12 residues. The TCR beta library used iRepertoire HTBI primers with Arm-PCR amplification of CDR3. TCRdb reanalysed the multiplex PCR reads using MiXCR and keeps one entry per CDR3 protein. The data contain fewer than 450,000 distinct CDR3 sequences, around 22% of them seen just once; the ten biggest clones take up about a quarter. Noted time point: persistent/refractory GD, antithyroid drugs over 5 years with positive TRAb. The TCR library used RNA extracted from PBMCs. The peripheral blood volume drawn was approximately 9 milliliters, and it was collected into EDTA tubes.

The sequence was obtained from a female donor with Graves disease. The source was peripheral blood mononuclear cells (PBMCs), collected when the disease was refractory, from a patient treated with antithyroid drugs. The rearrangement uses TRBV6-1 and TRBJ2-1; D is undetermined. CDR3 nucleotide sequence: TGTGCCAGCAGTGACGACGGATTGGAGCAGTTCTTC. This gives the protein CASSDDGLEQFF.